One and the same sample provided the 24 T cell receptor beta chains below, sequenced in a study of CD8+ T cells in alopecia areata. Following extraction, RNA underwent reverse transcription to cDNA, which served as the sequencing template. Data came from immunoSEQ multiplex PCR; TCRdb stores just in-frame clones and leaves some out. Of about 210,000 clones in the sample, 50% to 70% were seen once. The treatment denotes: oral pan-JAK inhibitor, 5-10 mg twice daily. The sample here was CD4+ T cells sorted from blood, taken at week 4, from a patient treated with tofacitinib. Every receptor here comes from a human donor with alopecia areata.

This chain links TRBV27 with TRBJ2-5; 11 bases agree with TRBD2. Losses at the gene ends were 3 bases for V and 2 bases for J; bases not matched to a gene: 2. The CDR3 is 15 residues long. CDR1 and CDR2 (germline): MNHEY, SMNVEV (reference sequence). The DNA for the CDR3 is TGTGCCAGCAGTTTCATAGCGGGGGGGCAAGAGACCCAGTACTTC. It specifies CASSFIAGGQETQYF.

V is TRBV4-1 and J is TRBJ1-6, with D unresolved. V lost 4 bases and J 9 bases, leaving 13 bases between the germline ends. CDR1 is MGHRA and CDR2 is YSYEKL in the germline V gene. The CDR3 loop spans 14 amino acids. DNA for the CDR3: TGCGCCAGCAGCCGTGACAAAGAAGTTTCACCCCTCCACTTT. Translation: CASSRDKEVSPLHF.

The rearrangement joins TRBV6-1 to TRBJ2-7, with 9 nucleotides matching TRBD2. With 7 bases clipped from V and 2 bases from J, the junction kept 9 bases outside the gene matches. CDR3 length equals 15 residues. In germline, CDR1 is MNHNS, CDR2 SASEGT. In DNA, the CDR3 is TGTGCCAGCACCGCTACGGCTAGCGGGGCCTACGAGCAGTACTTC. It is translated as CASTATASGAYEQYF.

CDR3 DNA sequence: TGTGCCAGCAGTGACAGGCAGTACTTC. It encodes CASSDRQYF. This chain joins TRBV2 and TRBJ2-7; D unresolved. Germline assignment: CDR1 SNHLY and CDR2 FYNNEI. The CDR3 consists of 9 residues. Trimming pared 3 bases from V and 9 bases from J, leaving 3 bases between.

The chain is built from TRBV2 and TRBJ2-7; 9 bases agree with TRBD1. The germline V gene has CDR1 SNHLY and CDR2 FYNNEI. There are 18 residues in the CDR3. V was pared by 8 bases and J by 0 bases, with 17 bases of the junction left unmatched. The CDR3 DNA is TGTGCCAGCCCTACCAGCGACAGGGGGTTTAGGAGCTCCTACGAGCAGTACTTC. As protein: CASPTSDRGFRSSYEQYF.

CDR3 DNA: TGCGCCAGCAGCTTGGAGTCTCGAATGAACACTGAAGCTTTCTTT. It translates to CASSLESRMNTEAFF. This sequence joins TRBV5-1 and TRBJ1-1, with D unresolved. This CDR3 has 15 amino acids. The V end lost 0 bases, the J end lost 0 bases, and 9 bases lay between the germline ends. Germline V CDR1 and CDR2: SGHRS, YFSETQ.

This chain links TRBV20-1 with TRBJ2-5; D is unresolved. V was shortened by 7 bases and J by 9 bases, with 12 bases between the two germline ends. Germline V gene data show CDR1 as DFQATT and CDR2 as SNEGSKA (reference sequence). CDR3 length: 10 amino acids. The CDR3: CSVDGSAQYF. CDR3 in DNA: TGCAGTGTCGACGGCAGTGCCCAGTACTTC.

This clone was picked up a small number of times. The rearrangement joins TRBV6-5 to TRBJ2-3, with 7 bases aligning to TRBD1. The CDR3 contains 13 residues. V gave up 4 bases and J gave up 5 bases; unmatched junction bases: 3. Per the germline V gene, CDR1 is MNHEY and CDR2 is SVGAGI. CDR3 residues: CASSSHRGDTQYF. CDR3 nucleotides: TGTGCCAGCAGTTCCCACAGGGGAGATACGCAGTATTTT.

J is TRBJ2-5 and V is TRBV2, with TRBD2 matching 7 bases. This CDR3 has 16 amino acids. Trimming took 1 base from V and 2 from J; bases not matched to a gene: 7. The germline V gene has CDR1 SNHLY and CDR2 FYNNEI. The CDR3 loop is CASSEERGLKQETQYF. CDR3 DNA sequence: TGTGCCAGCAGTGAAGAGCGGGGTCTGAAACAAGAGACCCAGTACTTC.

Only a few counts were recorded for this clone. The V gene is TRBV10-3, the J gene TRBJ1-1; D might be TRBD1 (5 bases). Per the germline V gene, CDR1 is ENHRY and CDR2 is SYGVKD. Trimming took 3 bases from V and 1 from J, leaving 12 bases between them. The CDR3 has 15 residues. CDR3 in DNA: TGTGCCATCAGTGAAATTCCGAGGGGGAACACTGAAGCTTTCTTT. This gives the protein CAISEIPRGNTEAFF.

The gene calls are TRBV10-3 and TRBJ2-6; D not certain. Germline V gives CDR1 ENHRY, CDR2 SYGVKD. V was shortened by 1 base and J by 0 bases, with 7 bases between the two germline ends. The CDR3 runs 16 residues. CDR3 amino acids: CAISEYIHSGANVLTF. CDR3 in DNA: TGTGCCATCAGTGAGTATATCCACTCTGGGGCCAACGTCCTGACTTTC.

The sample holds a few counts of this clone. This rearrangement joins TRBV29-1 to TRBJ1-2; TRBD1 aligns across 8 bases. The CDR3 has 11 amino acids. Germline trimming cut 5 bases from V and 5 bases from J; bases unmatched to any gene: 1. Germline V gene data show CDR1 as SQVTM and CDR2 as ANQGSEA. CDR3 amino acids: CSVHRGYGYTF. For the CDR3, the DNA is TGCAGCGTTCACAGGGGGTATGGCTACACCTTC.

Turning to this clone: This could be a read error, since a much larger clone is one nucleotide away. The chain couples TRBV11-2 to TRBJ1-2, with D possibly being TRBD1 (5 bases). The germline V and J ends were trimmed by 4 bases and 5 bases, with 11 bases remaining between them. Germline V gene lookup returns CDR1 SGHAT and CDR2 FQNNGV. The CDR3 is 13 residues long. CDR3 residues: CASSYGTEYGYTF. CDR3 in DNA: TGTGCCAGCAGCTACGGGACGGAGTATGGCTACACCTTC.

Many counts were recorded for this clone. This chain links TRBV7-2 with TRBJ1-6; possible D gene TRBD1, 5 bases. Germline assignment: CDR1 SGHTA and CDR2 FQGNSA. Trimming pared 4 bases from V and 10 bases from J, leaving 14 bases between. This CDR3 has 14 residues. CDR3 protein: CASSSSGPRSPLHF. Written as DNA, the CDR3 is TGTGCCAGCAGCTCCTCAGGGCCGCGCTCACCCCTCCACTTT. Combining the CDR3 with reference TRBV7-2 and TRBJ1-6 gives the whole variable domain GAGVSQSPSNKVTEKGKDVELRCDPISGHTALYWYRQSLGQGLEFLIYFQGNSAPDKSGLPSDRFSAERTGGSVSTLTIQRTQQEDSAVYLCASSSSGPRSPLHFGNGTRLTVT.

This clone has just a few counts. CDR3 coding DNA: TGTGCCTGGAGTGCCTGGGGGGGTTCTAACACTGAAGCTTTCTTT. This sequence encodes CAWSAWGGSNTEAFF. The chain has TRBV30 and TRBJ1-1; D is possibly TRBD1 (5 bases). The CDR3 runs to 15 residues. Germline V gene data show CDR1 as GTSNPN and CDR2 as SVGIG (reference sequence). Trimming left V 1 base short and J 2 bases short, with 14 bases between.

This chain links TRBV10-3 with TRBJ1-1; no firm D call. The germline gives CDR1 ENHRY, CDR2 SYGVKD. Trimming left V 4 bases short and J 4 bases short, with 7 bases between. The CDR3 length is 12 residues. The CDR3 reads CAISGLATEAFF. CDR3 in DNA: TGTGCCATCAGTGGATTGGCCACTGAAGCTTTCTTT.

The CDR3 DNA reads TGCAGCGTCCAACCGCCTGGCATCTACGAGCAGTACTTC. This translates into CSVQPPGIYEQYF. The chain couples TRBV29-1 to TRBJ2-7; D call uncertain. The V gene's germline CDR1 is SQVTM and CDR2 ANQGSEA. This CDR3 has 13 amino acids. Trimming removed 6 bases from V and 3 bases from J, with 15 bases in between.

The chain combines TRBV30 with TRBJ2-7; no firm D call. This CDR3 has 13 residues. Trimming took 6 bases from V and 7 from J, leaving 19 bases between them. Germline values: CDR1 GTSNPN, CDR2 SVGIG (reference sequence). This chain's CDR3 is CACEWSMAREQYF. The CDR3 coding sequence is TGTGCCTGCGAATGGAGCATGGCGAGGGAGCAGTACTTC.

This clone was counted between two and nine times. The chain employs TRBV27 and TRBJ2-2; TRBD1 is a possible D gene (5 bases). This CDR3 comprises 15 residues. Trimming cost V 6 bases and J 3 bases, with 14 bases left between them. Germline assignment: CDR1 MNHEY and CDR2 SMNVEV (reference sequence). The CDR3: CASRIGRQYTGELFF. The CDR3 nucleotides are TGTGCCAGCAGGATAGGTCGACAGTACACCGGGGAGCTGTTTTTT.

The chain is built from TRBV27 and TRBJ1-1; 7 nucleotides match TRBD1. The CDR3 spans 13 residues. Germline loops: CDR1 MNHEY, CDR2 SMNVEV (reference sequence). Germline trimming cut 5 bases from V and 11 bases from J; bases unmatched to any gene: 11. The CDR3 DNA follows: TGTGCCAGCAGTCCCCTAGGGGGCGCGATGGCTTTCTTT. Amino acid sequence: CASSPLGGAMAFF.

The rearrangement uses TRBV2 and TRBJ1-5, with TRBD1 identical over 7 bases. This CDR3 has 14 amino acids. With 4 bases clipped from V and 6 bases from J, the junction kept 6 bases outside the gene matches. CDR1 is SNHLY and CDR2 is FYNNEI in the germline V gene. The CDR3 DNA reads as TGTGCCAGCAGTGCTACAGGGGTCGCTCAGCCCCAGCATTTT. Translation gives CASSATGVAQPQHF.

V and J are TRBV6-6 and TRBJ1-2, with 10 bases fitting TRBD1. The CDR3 sequence is 16 residues long. Germline values: CDR1 MNHNY, CDR2 SVGAGI (reference sequence). J gave up 4 bases and V 6 bases, and 11 bases lay outside the gene matches. Here the CDR3 reads CASRGTGVTITYGYTF. CDR3 DNA: TGTGCCAGCAGAGGGACAGGGGTTACTATAACCTATGGCTACACCTTC.

This clone was counted between two and nine times. This rearrangement joins TRBV7-9 to TRBJ2-1; 7 bases align to TRBD2. Unmatched junction bases numbered 5, after V lost 3 bases and J lost 9 bases. From germline, CDR1 is SEHNR and CDR2 FQNEAQ (reference sequence). This CDR3 spans 13 amino acids. The DNA for the CDR3 is TGTGCCAGCAGCTTGGGCCCGGGGGGTGAGCAGTTCTTC. Translated, it gives CASSLGPGGEQFF.

The J gene is TRBJ1-6, the V gene TRBV25-1; D unresolved. V was trimmed by 10 bases and J by 2 bases, leaving 6 bases between them. This CDR3 spans 12 amino acids. Germline V CDR1 and CDR2: MGHDK, SYGVNS. This chain's CDR3 is CATPAYNSPLHF. The CDR3 nucleotides read TGTGCCACCCCGGCCTATAATTCACCCCTCCACTTT.